This T cell receptor beta chain comes out of a study of shared clonotypes between healthy human individuals. As concerns this clone: This sample includes further DNA sequences coding for the same CDR3.

CDR3 length equals 11 residues. The germline CDR1 and CDR2 sequences are MNHEY and SVGAGI. V lost 6 bases and J lost 7, with 9 bases in between. Sequencing was performed with immunoSEQ multiplex PCR; in TCRdb, only in-frame clones are kept and a portion is missing. The table records 1.6 million or so clones, 98% of them present only once. The V call is TRBV6-5, the J call TRBJ2-5; D might be TRBD2 (5 bases). The source is a man aged 25-45 years in good health. Sequencing was carried out using naive CD4+ T cells sorted from blood. Subset: CD45RA+ positively selected. CDR3 loop: CASRREGTQYF. The CDR3 DNA follows: TGTGCCAGCAGGAGGGAAGGGACCCAGTACTTC.